This T cell receptor beta chain stems from a study of blood T cell repertoires in COVID-19. At the level of the study: Specimens from acute and convalescent COVID-19 originated in the United States, Italy and Spain.

The V end lost 5 bases, the J end lost 0 bases, and 8 bases lay between the germline ends. The CDR3 is 13 amino acids. In germline, CDR1 is SGDLS, CDR2 YYNGEE. How the authors handled the data: The authors estimated nucleated cell counts from reference gene primer amplification. Generated by immunoSEQ multiplex PCR, the TCRdb table keeps only in-frame clones and is missing some. V, J and clone size were drawn from that table, and D and trimming were deduced from the DNA. The table shows 150,000 to 200,000 clones, with roughly 79% occurring only once. The sequenced sample was peripheral blood. The clonotype originates from a woman of 80 years or more with COVID-19, enrolled during active disease. The rearrangement links TRBV9 to TRBJ1-1; D gene uncertain. The CDR3 bases are TGTGCCAGCAGTGGCACCTTGAACACTGAAGCTTTCTTT. This translates into CASSGTLNTEAFF.